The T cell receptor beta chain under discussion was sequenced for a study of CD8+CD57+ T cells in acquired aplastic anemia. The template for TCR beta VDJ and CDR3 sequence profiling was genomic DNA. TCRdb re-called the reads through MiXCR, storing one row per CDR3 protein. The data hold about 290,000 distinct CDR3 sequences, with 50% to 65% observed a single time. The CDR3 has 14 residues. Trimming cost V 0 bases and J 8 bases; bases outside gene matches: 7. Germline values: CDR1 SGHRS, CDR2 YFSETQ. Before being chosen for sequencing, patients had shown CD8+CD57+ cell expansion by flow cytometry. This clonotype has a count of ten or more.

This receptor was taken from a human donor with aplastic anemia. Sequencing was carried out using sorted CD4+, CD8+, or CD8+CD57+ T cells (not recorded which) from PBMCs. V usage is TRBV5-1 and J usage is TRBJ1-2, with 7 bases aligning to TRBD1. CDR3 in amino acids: CASSLGQGEWGYTF. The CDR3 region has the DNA TGCGCCAGCAGCTTGGGACAGGGAGAATGGGGCTACACCTTC.